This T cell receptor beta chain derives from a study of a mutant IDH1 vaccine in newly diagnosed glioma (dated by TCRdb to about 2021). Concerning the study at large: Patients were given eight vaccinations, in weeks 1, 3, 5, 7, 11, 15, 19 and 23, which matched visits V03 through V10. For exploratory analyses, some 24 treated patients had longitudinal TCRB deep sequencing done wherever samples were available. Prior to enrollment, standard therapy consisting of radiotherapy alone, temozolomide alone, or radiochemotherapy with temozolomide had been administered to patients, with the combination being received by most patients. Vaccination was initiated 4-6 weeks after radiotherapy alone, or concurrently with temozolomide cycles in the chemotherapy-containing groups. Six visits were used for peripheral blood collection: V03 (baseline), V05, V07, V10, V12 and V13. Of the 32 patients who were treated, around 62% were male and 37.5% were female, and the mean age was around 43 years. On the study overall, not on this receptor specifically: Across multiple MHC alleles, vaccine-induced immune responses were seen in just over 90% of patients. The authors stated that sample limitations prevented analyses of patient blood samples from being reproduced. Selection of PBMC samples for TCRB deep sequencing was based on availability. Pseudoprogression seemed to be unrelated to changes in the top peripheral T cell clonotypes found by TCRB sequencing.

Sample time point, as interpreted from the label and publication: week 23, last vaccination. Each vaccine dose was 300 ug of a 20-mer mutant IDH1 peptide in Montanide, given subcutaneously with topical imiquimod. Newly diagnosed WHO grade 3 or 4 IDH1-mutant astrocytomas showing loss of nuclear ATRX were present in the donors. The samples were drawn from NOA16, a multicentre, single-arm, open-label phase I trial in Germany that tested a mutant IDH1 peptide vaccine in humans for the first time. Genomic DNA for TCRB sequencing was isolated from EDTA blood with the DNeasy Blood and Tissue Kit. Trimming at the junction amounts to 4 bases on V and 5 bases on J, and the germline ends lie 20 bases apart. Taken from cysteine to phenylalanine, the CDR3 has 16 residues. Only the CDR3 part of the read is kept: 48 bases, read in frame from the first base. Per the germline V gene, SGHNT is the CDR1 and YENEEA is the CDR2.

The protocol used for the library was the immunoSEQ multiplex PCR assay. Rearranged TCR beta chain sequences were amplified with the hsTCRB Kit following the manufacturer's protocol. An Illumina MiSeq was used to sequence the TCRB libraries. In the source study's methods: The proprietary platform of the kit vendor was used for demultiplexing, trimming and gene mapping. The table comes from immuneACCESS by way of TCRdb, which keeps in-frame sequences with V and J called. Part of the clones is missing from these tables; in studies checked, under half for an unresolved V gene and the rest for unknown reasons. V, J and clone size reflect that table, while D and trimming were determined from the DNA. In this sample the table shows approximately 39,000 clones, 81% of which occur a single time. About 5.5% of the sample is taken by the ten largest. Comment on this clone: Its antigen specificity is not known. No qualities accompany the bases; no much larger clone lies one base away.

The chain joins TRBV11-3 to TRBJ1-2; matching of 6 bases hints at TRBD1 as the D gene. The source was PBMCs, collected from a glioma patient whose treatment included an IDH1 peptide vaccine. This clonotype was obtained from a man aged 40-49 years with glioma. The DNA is TGTGCCAGCAGCTCTTACGCCCGTGGGGGGCGGTATGGCTACACCTTC. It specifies CASSSYARGGRYGYTF.